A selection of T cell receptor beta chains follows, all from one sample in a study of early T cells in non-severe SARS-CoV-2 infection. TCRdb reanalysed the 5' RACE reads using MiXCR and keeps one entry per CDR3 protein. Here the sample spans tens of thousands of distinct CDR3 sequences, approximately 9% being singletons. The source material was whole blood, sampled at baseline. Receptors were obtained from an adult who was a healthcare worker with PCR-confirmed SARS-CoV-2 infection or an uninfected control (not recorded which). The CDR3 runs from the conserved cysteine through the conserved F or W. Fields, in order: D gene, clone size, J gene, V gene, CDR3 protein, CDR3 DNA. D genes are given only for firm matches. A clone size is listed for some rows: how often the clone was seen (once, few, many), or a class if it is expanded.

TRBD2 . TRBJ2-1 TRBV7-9 CASSPGLAGNYNEQFF TGTGCCAGCAGTCCGGGACTAGCGGGAAACTACAATGAGCAGTTCTTC
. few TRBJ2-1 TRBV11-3 CASSLGGKDNEQFF TGTGCCAGCAGCTTGGGCGGGAAAGACAATGAGCAGTTCTTC
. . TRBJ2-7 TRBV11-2 CASRFLGRASYEQYF TGTGCCAGCAGGTTCTTGGGGCGGGCCTCCTACGAGCAGTACTTC
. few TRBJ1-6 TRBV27 CASSLRTSSPLHF TGTGCCAGCAGTCTACGGACGAGTTCACCCCTCCACTTT
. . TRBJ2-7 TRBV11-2 CASSKRAYEQYF TGTGCCAGCAGCAAGCGGGCCTACGAGCAGTACTTC
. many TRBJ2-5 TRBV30 CAWSKNGETQYF TGTGCCTGGAGTAAAAATGGGGAGACCCAGTACTTC
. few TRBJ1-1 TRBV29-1 CSVFSGRNTEAFF TGCAGCGTGTTTTCAGGGAGGAACACTGAAGCTTTCTTT
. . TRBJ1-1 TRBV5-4 CASRAGGNTEAFF TGTGCCAGCAGGGCCGGGGGAAACACTGAAGCTTTCTTT
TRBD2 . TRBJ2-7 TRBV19 CASSLGPSGGYEQYF TGTGCCAGTAGTCTCGGGCCTAGCGGAGGTTACGAGCAGTACTTC
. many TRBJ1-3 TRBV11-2 CASSLVRQGNTIYF TGTGCCAGCAGCTTAGTCCGCCAGGGAAACACCATATATTTT
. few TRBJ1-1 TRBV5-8 CASSSAESTLNTEAFF TGTGCCAGCAGCTCAGCAGAGTCGACCTTGAACACTGAAGCTTTCTTT
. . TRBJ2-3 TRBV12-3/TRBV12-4 CASSFSVAVTDTQYF TGTGCCAGCAGTTTCAGTGTAGCGGTAACAGATACGCAGTATTTT
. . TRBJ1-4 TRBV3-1 CASSQAGLDEKLFF TGTGCCAGCAGCCAAGCCGGGTTGGATGAAAAACTGTTTTTT
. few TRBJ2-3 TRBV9 CASSVGAGFTDTQYF TGTGCCAGCAGCGTAGGGGCGGGCTTCACAGATACGCAGTATTTT
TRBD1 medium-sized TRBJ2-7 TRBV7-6 CASSKDRTSYEQYF TGTGCCAGCAGCAAGGACAGGACCAGCTACGAGCAGTACTTC
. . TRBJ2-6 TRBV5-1 CASSFSFSQGTGANVLTF TGCGCCAGCAGCTTCAGTTTTTCCCAGGGGACTGGGGCCAACGTCCTGACTTTC
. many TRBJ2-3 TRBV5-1 CASSLETRDTDTQYF TGCGCCAGCAGCTTGGAGACGCGGGACACAGATACGCAGTATTTT
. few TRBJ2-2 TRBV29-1 CSVASKPGVGGELFF TGCAGCGTTGCTTCAAAGCCGGGGGTTGGCGGGGAGCTGTTTTTT
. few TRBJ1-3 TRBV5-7 CASSPSYREKNTIYF TGTGCCAGCAGCCCCAGCTACAGGGAGAAAAACACCATATATTTT
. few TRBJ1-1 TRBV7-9 CASSFSGENTEAFF TGTGCCAGCAGCTTCAGTGGGGAGAACACTGAAGCTTTCTTT
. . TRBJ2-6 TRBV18 CASSRGQGTSGANVLTF TGTGCCAGCTCACGGGGGCAGGGGACGTCTGGGGCCAACGTCCTGACTTTC
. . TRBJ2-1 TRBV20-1 CSAPSVGEQFF TGCAGTGCGCCATCCGTGGGTGAGCAGTTCTTC
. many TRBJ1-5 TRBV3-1 CASSQASNQPQHF TGTGCCAGCAGCCAGGCGAGCAATCAGCCCCAGCATTTT
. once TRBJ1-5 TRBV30 CAWSVDSNQPQHF TGTGCCTGGTCGGTGGATAGCAATCAGCCCCAGCATTTT
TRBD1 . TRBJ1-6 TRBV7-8 CASSSPTGEYNSPLHF TGTGCCAGCAGCTCTCCGACAGGGGAATATAATTCACCCCTCCACTTT
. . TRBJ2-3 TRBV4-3 CASSQVLVGTQYF TGCGCCAGCAGCCAAGTTTTGGTTGGCACGCAGTATTTT
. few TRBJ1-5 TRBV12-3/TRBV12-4 CASSARARNQPQHF TGTGCCAGCAGCGCGAGGGCCCGCAATCAGCCCCAGCATTTT
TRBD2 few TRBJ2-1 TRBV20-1 CSARLAGVQMLPGSYNEQFF TGCAGTGCTAGACTAGCGGGAGTACAGATGCTACCGGGCTCCTACAATGAGCAGTTCTTC
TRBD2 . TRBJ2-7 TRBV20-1 CSASRGGRAAYEQYF TGCAGTGCTAGTAGGGGCGGGAGGGCTGCCTACGAGCAGTACTTC
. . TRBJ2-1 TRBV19 CASSMRVSYNEQFF TGTGCCAGTAGTATGAGGGTCTCCTACAATGAGCAGTTCTTC
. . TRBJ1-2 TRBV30 CAWAHAAYGYTF TGTGCCTGGGCTCACGCGGCTTATGGCTACACCTTC
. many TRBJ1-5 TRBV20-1 CSAAGAYSNQPQHF TGCAGTGCTGCTGGGGCATATAGCAATCAGCCCCAGCATTTT
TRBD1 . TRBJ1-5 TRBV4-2 CASSQDRTGHQPRHF TGTGCCAGCAGCCAAGATCGGACAGGGCATCAGCCCCGGCATTTT
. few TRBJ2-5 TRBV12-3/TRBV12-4 CASSLGLTGRTQYF TGTGCCAGCAGTTTAGGGTTAACAGGGCGGACCCAGTACTTC
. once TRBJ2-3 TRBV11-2 CASPAEGSGANPGTDTQYF TGTGCCAGCCCCGCGGAGGGCAGCGGAGCTAACCCTGGGACAGATACGCAGTATTTT
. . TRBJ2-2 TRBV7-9 CASSLAGRNTGELFF TGTGCCAGCAGCTTAGCAGGGCGGAACACCGGGGAGCTGTTTTTT
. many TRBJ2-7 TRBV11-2 CASSPGVSGTSYEQYF TGTGCCAGCAGCCCAGGGGTGAGCGGGACGTCCTACGAGCAGTACTTC
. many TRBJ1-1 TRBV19 CASSMGSWNTEAFF TGTGCCAGTAGTATGGGGAGTTGGAACACTGAAGCTTTCTTT
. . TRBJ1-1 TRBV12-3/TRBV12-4 CASSLQLVATEAFF TGTGCCAGCAGCCTCCAATTAGTAGCCACTGAAGCTTTCTTT
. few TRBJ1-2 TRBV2 CASSEAWGTQARGYTF TGTGCCAGCAGTGAAGCTTGGGGGACACAAGCCCGGGGCTACACCTTC